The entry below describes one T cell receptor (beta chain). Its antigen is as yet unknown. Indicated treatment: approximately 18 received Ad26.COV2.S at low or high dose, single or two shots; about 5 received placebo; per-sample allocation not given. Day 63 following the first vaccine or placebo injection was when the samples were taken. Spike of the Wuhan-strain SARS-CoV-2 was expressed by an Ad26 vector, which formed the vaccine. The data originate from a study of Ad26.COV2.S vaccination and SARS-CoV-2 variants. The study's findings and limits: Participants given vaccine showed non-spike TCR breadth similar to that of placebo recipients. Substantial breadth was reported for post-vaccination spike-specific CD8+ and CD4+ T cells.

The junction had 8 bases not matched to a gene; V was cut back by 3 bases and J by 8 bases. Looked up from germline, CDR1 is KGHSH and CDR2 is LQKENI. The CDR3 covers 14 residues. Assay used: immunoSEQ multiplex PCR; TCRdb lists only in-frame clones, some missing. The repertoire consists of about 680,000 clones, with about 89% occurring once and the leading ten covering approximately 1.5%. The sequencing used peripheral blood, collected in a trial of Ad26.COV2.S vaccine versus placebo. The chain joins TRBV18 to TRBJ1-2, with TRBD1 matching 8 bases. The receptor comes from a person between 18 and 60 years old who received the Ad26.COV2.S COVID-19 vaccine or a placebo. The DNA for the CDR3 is TGTGCCAGCTCACCTCTTTCAGGGGGCGAAGGCTACACCTTC. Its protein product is CASSPLSGGEGYTF.